Shown below are 16 T cell receptor beta chains from a single sample sequenced in a study of beta chain features in type 1 diabetes (dated by TCRdb to 2017 to 2018). Preparation of the library involved the immunoSEQ multiplex PCR assay. All of the isolated RNA was reverse transcribed with the High Capacity cDNA Reverse Transcription Kit, so expressed TCRB transcripts were sequenced. The table comes from immuneACCESS by way of TCRdb, which keeps in-frame sequences with V and J called. Part of the clones is missing from these tables; in studies checked, under half for an unresolved V gene and the rest for unknown reasons. This sample gives 350,000 to 450,000 clones in total; approximately 13% of them show up just once. Roughly 0.033% of the sample rests with the top ten. Sequenced sample: naive CD4+ T cells from blood. Reading the label with the study, this specimen's cell subset or site is: true naive CD4+ T cells. The receptors were sampled from a man younger than 40 in good health.

The chain carries TRBV9 and TRBJ2-1; 13 bases are shared with TRBD2. Germline V lookup: CDR1 SGDLS, CDR2 YYNGEE. The CDR3 consists of 16 residues. Trimming took 0 bases from V and 8 from J; bases not matched to a gene: 5. The CDR3 protein is CASSVAGTSGKYEQFF. The DNA of the CDR3 is TGTGCCAGCAGCGTAGCTGGGACTAGCGGGAAGTATGAGCAGTTCTTC. Variable domain in full (rest from reference TRBV9 and TRBJ2-1): DSGVTQTPKHLITATGQRVTLRCSPRSGDLSVYWYQQSLDQGLQFLIQYYNGEERAKGNILERFSAQQFPDLHSELNLSSLELGDSALYFCASSVAGTSGKYEQFFGPGTRLTVL.

This chain links TRBV5-4 with TRBJ2-7; 7 positions agree with TRBD1. J was trimmed by 0 bases and V by 4 bases; bases with no gene match: 7. CDR1 is SGHNT, CDR2 YYREEE, per germline (reference sequence). This CDR3 is 15 amino acids long. The CDR3 DNA is TGTGCCAGCAGCCAACCAGACAGGGCCTCCTACGAGCAGTACTTC. It encodes CASSQPDRASYEQYF.

V and J are TRBV7-8 and TRBJ2-7, with D tentatively TRBD2 (6 bases). Germline CDR1 SGHVS, CDR2 FQNEAQ. V was cut by 6 bases and J by 5 bases, with 14 bases left in between. The CDR3 runs 13 residues. The CDR3 spells CASSPGLRDEQYF. The CDR3 bases are TGTGCCAGCAGTCCGGGACTCAGGGACGAGCAGTACTTC.

The V call is TRBV5-1, the J call TRBJ1-6; TRBD1 matches 7 bases. This CDR3 is built from 14 residues. CDR1 is SGHRS, CDR2 YFSETQ, per germline. The V segment lost 4 bases and the J segment 10 bases; nucleotides outside the gene matches: 8. The DNA for the CDR3 is TGCGCCAGCAGCCCCGAACAGGGGTACTCACCCCTCCACTTT. Its translation: CASSPEQGYSPLHF.

A few counts support this clone. The chain employs TRBV7-2 and TRBJ2-1; 13 bases align to TRBD2. With V trimmed by 5 bases and J by 7 bases, 11 bases remained unmatched. In germline, CDR1 is SGHTA, CDR2 FQGNSA. The CDR3 extends over 17 amino acids. The CDR3 loop reads CASSPTLAGGPVNEQFF. The CDR3 DNA sequence: TGTGCCAGCAGCCCCACACTAGCGGGAGGGCCAGTGAATGAGCAGTTCTTC.

This clone was seen a handful of times. This chain connects TRBV9 to TRBJ2-5, with 8 nucleotides matching TRBD2. After removal of 1 base from V and 4 bases from J, the junction contained 6 bases not matched to a gene. The CDR3 contains 15 residues. CDR1 and CDR2 (germline): SGDLS, YYNGEE. CDR3 amino acids: CASSVSATSAETQYF. CDR3 DNA: TGTGCCAGCAGCGTATCCGCGACTAGCGCAGAGACCCAGTACTTC.

The chain joins TRBV5-1 to TRBJ2-3; 12 positions match TRBD2. The CDR3 covers 16 residues. Germline values: CDR1 SGHRS, CDR2 YFSETQ. After removal of 4 bases from V and 3 bases from J, the junction contained 6 bases not matched to a gene. The CDR3 sequence: CASSPRTSGITDTQYF. Here the CDR3 DNA reads TGCGCCAGCAGCCCAAGGACTAGCGGGATTACAGATACGCAGTATTTT.

This chain connects TRBV4-3 to TRBJ1-1, with D hard to call. The V and J ends lost 3 bases and 1 base respectively, with 6 bases between them. Germline V gives CDR1 LGHNA, CDR2 YSLEER. CDR3 length: 13 residues. CDR3 sequence: CASSHTANTEAFF. In nucleotides, the CDR3 is TGCGCCAGCAGCCATACAGCGAACACTGAAGCTTTCTTT.

This clone was recorded a few times. This sequence joins TRBV10-3 and TRBJ2-3, with 9 nucleotides matching TRBD2. V was clipped by 1 base and J by 1 base; unmatched bases: 6. The V gene's germline CDR1 is ENHRY and CDR2 SYGVKD. The CDR3 loop spans 17 amino acids. In DNA form, the CDR3 reads TGTGCCATCAGTGAGTTAAGTAAGCGGGAGGGCACAGATACGCAGTATTTT. Its protein product is CAISELSKREGTDTQYF.

This clone was recorded a few times. The J gene is TRBJ1-4, the V gene TRBV28; the match to TRBD1 covers 9 bases. Germline CDR1 is MDHEN and CDR2 is SYDVKM. The V gene end was trimmed by 5 bases and the J gene end by 11 bases; junction bases not matched to a gene: 12. This CDR3 region has 15 residues. CDR3 nucleotides: TGTGCCAGCAGTCTCTACAGGGGGCGTGGGGGCAAACTGTTTTTT. Its protein is CASSLYRGRGGKLFF.

This clone has only a few counts. This rearrangement joins TRBV4-3 to TRBJ1-1; D gene ambiguous. The CDR3 consists of 14 residues. V lost 4 bases and J lost 1, with 10 bases in between. CDR1 LGHNA and CDR2 YSLEER come from the germline V gene. CDR3 in amino acids: CASSLGLGNTEAFF. The CDR3 coding sequence is TGCGCCAGCAGCCTAGGTTTGGGGAACACTGAAGCTTTCTTT.

This clone was recorded a few times. Other nucleotide sequences from this sample produce the same CDR3. The chain links TRBV9 to TRBJ2-3; D remains unclear. Germline V gene lookup returns CDR1 SGDLS and CDR2 YYNGEE. Trimming stripped 0 bases from V and 2 bases from J, with 4 bases between. The CDR3 runs 13 residues. Here the CDR3 reads CASSVVATDTQYF. The CDR3 nucleotides read TGTGCCAGCAGCGTAGTAGCCACAGATACGCAGTATTTT.

This chain uses TRBV19 with TRBJ2-2, with D tentatively TRBD2 (5 bases). This CDR3 comprises 13 residues. Trimming stripped 7 bases from V and 5 bases from J, with 11 bases between. Germline-derived CDR1 and CDR2 are LNHDA and SQIVND (reference sequence). The CDR3 nucleotides are TGTGCCAGTATCAACGGACTGACCGGGGAGCTGTTTTTT. It encodes CASINGLTGELFF.

This clone was seen a few times. The genes are TRBV7-2 and TRBJ1-2; TRBD1 agrees at 7 bases. CDR1 and CDR2 (germline): SGHTA, FQGNSA. J was trimmed by 8 bases and V by 0 bases; bases with no gene match: 12. The CDR3 covers 16 residues. CDR3 coding DNA: TGTGCCAGCAGCTTAGCTCCACTGACAGGGAAAGGGGGCTACACCTTC. Translated, it gives CASSLAPLTGKGGYTF.

This clone was detected only a few times. The gene calls are TRBV28 and TRBJ2-1, with TRBD2 matching over 7 bases. The CDR3 sequence is 14 residues long. Trimming removed 3 bases from V and 7 bases from J; junction bases left unmatched: 6. Germline CDR1 and CDR2: MDHEN and SYDVKM. CDR3 protein: CASSFPLARNEQFF. The DNA of the CDR3 is TGTGCCAGCAGTTTCCCACTAGCGAGAAATGAGCAGTTCTTC. Together with reference TRBV28 and TRBJ2-1, the CDR3 gives the full variable domain: DVKVTQSSRYLVKRTGEKVFLECVQDMDHENMFWYRQDPGLGLRLIYFSYDVKMKEKGDIPEGYSVSREKKERFSLILESASTNQTSMYLCASSFPLARNEQFFGPGTRLTVL.

This clone has a handful of counts. V usage is TRBV4-1 and J usage is TRBJ2-3; no firm D call. The germline V gene encodes CDR1 MGHRA and CDR2 YSYEKL. The germline V and J ends were trimmed by 1 base and 2 bases, with 10 bases remaining between them. CDR3 length: 15 residues. DNA of the CDR3: TGCGCCAGCAGCCAAGCAGTAAGTCCCACAGATACGCAGTATTTT. Its protein product is CASSQAVSPTDTQYF.